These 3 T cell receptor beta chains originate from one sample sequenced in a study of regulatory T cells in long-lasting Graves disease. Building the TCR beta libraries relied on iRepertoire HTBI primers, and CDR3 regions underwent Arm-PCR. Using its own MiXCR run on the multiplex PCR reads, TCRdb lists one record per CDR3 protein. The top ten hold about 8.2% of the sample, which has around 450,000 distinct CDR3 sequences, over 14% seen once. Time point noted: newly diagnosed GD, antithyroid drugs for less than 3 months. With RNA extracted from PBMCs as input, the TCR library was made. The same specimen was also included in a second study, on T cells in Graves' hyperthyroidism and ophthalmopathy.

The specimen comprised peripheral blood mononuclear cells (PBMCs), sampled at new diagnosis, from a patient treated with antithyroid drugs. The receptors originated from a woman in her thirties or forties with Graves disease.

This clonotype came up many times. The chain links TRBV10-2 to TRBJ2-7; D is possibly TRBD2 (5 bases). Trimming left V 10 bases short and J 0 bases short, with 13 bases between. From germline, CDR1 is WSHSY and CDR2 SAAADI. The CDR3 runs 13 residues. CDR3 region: CAIERGSSYEQYF. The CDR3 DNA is TGCGCCATCGAACGAGGGAGCTCCTACGAGCAGTACTTC.

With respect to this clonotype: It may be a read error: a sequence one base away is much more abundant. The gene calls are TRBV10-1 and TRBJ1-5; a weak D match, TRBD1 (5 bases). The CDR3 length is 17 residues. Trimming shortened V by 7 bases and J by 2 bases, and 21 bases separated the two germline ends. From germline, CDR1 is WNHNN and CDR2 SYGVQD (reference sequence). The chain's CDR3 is CASNRDVGDGGNQPQHF. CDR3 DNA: TGCGCCAGCAATCGGGACGTTGGGGATGGCGGCAATCAGCCCCAGCATTTT.

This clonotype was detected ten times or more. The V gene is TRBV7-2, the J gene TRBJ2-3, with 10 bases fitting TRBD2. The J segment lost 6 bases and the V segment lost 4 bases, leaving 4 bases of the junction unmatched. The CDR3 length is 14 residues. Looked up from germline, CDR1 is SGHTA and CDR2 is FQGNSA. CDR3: CASSSRTSGDTQYF. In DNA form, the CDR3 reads TGTGCCAGCAGCTCCAGGACTAGCGGCGATACGCAGTATTTT. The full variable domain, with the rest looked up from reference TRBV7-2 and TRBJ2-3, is GAGVSQSPSNKVTEKGKDVELRCDPISGHTALYWYRQSLGQGLEFLIYFQGNSAPDKSGLPSDRFSAERTGGSVSTLTIQRTQQEDSAVYLCASSSRTSGDTQYFGPGTRLTVL.